The 24 T cell receptor beta chains listed next were all sequenced from one sample in a study of cytomegalovirus exposure and HLA in healthy donors. 60 Vbeta and 13 Jbeta primers were used in PCR. Clones were read by immunoSEQ multiplex PCR, and TCRdb kept only the in-frame ones, dropping some. This sample has around 200,000 clones, with under 85% found just once. Sequenced: PBMCs. These receptors were collected from a woman younger than 35 in good health and CMV-seronegative.

J is TRBJ2-7 and V is TRBV7-2; D is unresolved. Trimming left V 4 bases short and J 7 bases short, with 14 bases between. The length of the CDR3 is 13 residues. Germline values: CDR1 SGHTA, CDR2 FQGNSA. The CDR3 region has the DNA TGTGCCAGCAGCTCCCGAACTATCCTGGAGCAGTACTTC. It specifies CASSSRTILEQYF.

This chain joins TRBV15 and TRBJ1-2, with a possible D match to TRBD1 (5 bases). The germline CDR1 and CDR2 sequences are LNHNV and YYDKDF (reference sequence). The CDR3 spans 18 residues. V lost 0 bases to trimming and J lost 0 bases, with 17 bases between them. In DNA, the CDR3 is TGTGCCACCAGCAGAGATGGTGTAAGGGTAGGGGCTAACTATGGCTACACCTTC. Translation: CATSRDGVRVGANYGYTF.

The rearrangement uses TRBV5-1 and TRBJ1-4; D remains unclear. This CDR3 has 15 amino acids. The V gene lost 2 bases and the J gene lost 0 bases, with 8 bases spanning the gap. Germline lookup yields CDR1 SGHRS and CDR2 YFSETQ. The CDR3 reads CASSLSYTTNEKLFF. CDR3 sequence (DNA): TGCGCCAGCAGCTTATCCTATACAACTAATGAAAAACTGTTTTTT.

The genes are TRBV5-6 and TRBJ2-7; tentative D call: TRBD1 (6 bases). Germline lookup yields CDR1 SGHDT and CDR2 YYEEEE. V lost 2 bases and J 0 bases, leaving 9 bases between the germline ends. This CDR3 contains 14 residues. The CDR3 DNA reads TGTGCCAGCAGCTTTGAGGGGGACTCCTACGAGCAGTACTTC. This translates into CASSFEGDSYEQYF.

The rearrangement uses TRBV11-2 and TRBJ2-2, with 12 bases lining up with TRBD2. Germline V gene lookup returns CDR1 SGHAT and CDR2 FQNNGV. There are 17 residues in the CDR3. The V and J ends lost 5 bases and 4 bases, in that order; junction bases with no gene match: 8. CDR3 coding DNA: TGTGCCAGCAGCAAAGCCGGGACTAGCGGGTCCACCGGGGAGCTGTTTTTT. It yields the protein CASSKAGTSGSTGELFF. Together with reference TRBV11-2 and TRBJ2-2, the CDR3 gives the full variable domain: EAGVAQSPRYKIIEKRQSVAFWCNPISGHATLYWYQQILGQGPKLLIQFQNNGVVDDSQLPKDRFSAERLKGVDSTLKIQPAKLEDSAVYLCASSKAGTSGSTGELFFGEGSRLTVL.

This clone came up once. The chain carries TRBV6-6 and TRBJ1-6, with D maybe TRBD1 (6 bases). The CDR3 runs 16 residues. CDR1 and CDR2 (germline): MNHNY, SVGAGI (reference sequence). V dropped 5 bases and J dropped 6 bases, with 17 bases sitting between them. The CDR3 spells CASSPRTAPSNSPLHF. The CDR3 bases are TGTGCCAGCAGTCCAAGGACAGCCCCCTCTAATTCACCCCTCCACTTT.

The chain carries TRBV27 and TRBJ1-2; 7 nucleotides line up with TRBD1. The CDR3 loop spans 13 amino acids. Germline CDR1 and CDR2: MNHEY and SMNVEV (reference sequence). After removal of 3 bases from V and 4 bases from J, the junction contained 2 bases not matched to a gene. CDR3 sequence: CASSFKGAYGYTF. The DNA for the CDR3 is TGTGCCAGCAGTTTCAAGGGGGCCTATGGCTACACCTTC.

The chain couples TRBV28 to TRBJ2-2, with 9 positions matching TRBD2. Per germline, CDR1 MDHEN and CDR2 SYDVKM. Losses at the gene ends were 6 bases for V and 4 bases for J; bases not matched to a gene: 9. CDR3 length: 16 amino acids. The CDR3 sequence is CASSGTGTSTTGELFF. The CDR3 DNA reads as TGTGCCAGCAGCGGAACCGGGACTAGCACCACCGGGGAGCTGTTTTTT.

The J gene is TRBJ2-5, the V gene TRBV5-6; D is unclear. The DNA end favors TRBJ2-7, so the J call may be wrong. Per the germline V gene, CDR1 is SGHDT and CDR2 is YYEEEE. This CDR3 is 13 amino acids long. As DNA, the CDR3 is TGTGCCAGCAGTCGCTATCGGTTTTTCGAGCAGTACTTC. Its protein product is CASSRYRFFEQYF.

Only a few counts were recorded for this clone. This CDR3 reads CASSHPGTTEQFF. For the CDR3, the DNA is TGCGCCAGCAGCCACCCCGGGACTACCGAGCAGTTCTTC. This rearrangement joins TRBV4-1 to TRBJ2-1; 7 nucleotides align to TRBD2. CDR1 MGHRA and CDR2 YSYEKL come from the germline V gene. Trimming took 3 bases from V and 10 from J; bases not matched to a gene: 6. The CDR3 has 13 residues.

The chain employs TRBV9 and TRBJ2-5; 7 bases line up with TRBD1. Germline V CDR1 and CDR2: SGDLS, YYNGEE. CDR3 size: 16 residues. J lost 4 bases, V lost 0 bases, and 9 bases had no gene match. CDR3 nucleotide sequence: TGTGCCAGCAGCGTAGAGCTACAGGGGAATCTAGAGACCCAGTACTTC. It yields the protein CASSVELQGNLETQYF.

V is TRBV9 and J is TRBJ1-1; no clear D gene. There are 13 residues in the CDR3. The ends were cut back, 4 bases at V and 1 base at J, with 8 bases in the middle. CDR1 SGDLS and CDR2 YYNGEE come from the germline V gene. CDR3 sequence (DNA): TGTGCCAGCAGCTCAGAGGGGAACACTGAAGCTTTCTTT. It specifies CASSSEGNTEAFF.

The chain links TRBV27 to TRBJ1-2; D is perhaps TRBD1 (5 bases). CDR3 length equals 13 residues. With 10 bases removed from V and 4 bases from J, the gap between germline ends came to 16 bases. Germline V gives CDR1 MNHEY, CDR2 SMNVEV (reference sequence). The CDR3 bases are TGTGCCACCCGGGGAGGGGCTGGCTATGGCTACACCTTC. Protein product: CATRGGAGYGYTF.

In its sample, this clone was seen once. V usage is TRBV28 and J usage is TRBJ1-2; perhaps TRBD1 as D (5 bases). The germline V gene encodes CDR1 MDHEN and CDR2 SYDVKM. V shed 5 bases and J shed 4 bases, with 11 bases lying between them. This CDR3 region has 13 residues. DNA of the CDR3: TGTGCCAGCAGTACCCAGGGACTCTATGGCTACACCTTC. Its translation is CASSTQGLYGYTF.

This clone was picked up one time. The chain has TRBV30 and TRBJ1-5, with a weak D call TRBD1 (5 bases). V was shortened by 5 bases and J by 2 bases, with 7 bases between the two germline ends. Germline V lookup: CDR1 GTSNPN, CDR2 SVGIG (reference sequence). The CDR3 loop spans 12 amino acids. CDR3 sequence reads: CAWQGGNQPQHF. The CDR3 bases are TGTGCCTGGCAGGGTGGCAATCAGCCCCAGCATTTT.

This clone was seen only a few times. The V gene is TRBV4-3, the J gene TRBJ2-7, with D unclear. Deletions cut 1 base from V and 6 bases from J, with 13 bases between. The CDR3 is 14 amino acids. Germline V gives CDR1 LGHNA, CDR2 YSLEER. The CDR3 nucleotides are TGCGCCAGCAGCCAAGTTCACAGTTATGGCGAGCAGTACTTC. Residues: CASSQVHSYGEQYF.

The V and J genes are TRBV12-5 and TRBJ1-1; 7 bases match TRBD1. J gave up 4 bases and V 7 bases, and 9 bases lay outside the gene matches. The V gene's germline CDR1 is LGHNT and CDR2 FRNRAP. This CDR3 contains 14 residues. CDR3 loop: CASAMTGMSTEAFF. The CDR3 DNA reads as TGTGCTAGTGCCATGACAGGGATGAGCACTGAAGCTTTCTTT.

CDR3 in amino acids: CAISVTSGNEKLFF. CDR3 bases: TGTGCCATCAGTGTTACTTCGGGGAATGAAAAACTGTTTTTT. The genes are TRBV10-3 and TRBJ1-4; D remains ambiguous. V dropped 4 bases and J dropped 5 bases, with 11 bases sitting between them. The germline V gene encodes CDR1 ENHRY and CDR2 SYGVKD. The CDR3 loop spans 14 amino acids.

The chain recombines TRBV7-9 with TRBJ1-2, with D maybe TRBD1 (5 bases). The CDR3 is 12 residues long. The V end lost 5 bases, the J end lost 8 bases, and 12 bases lay between the germline ends. Germline values: CDR1 SEHNR, CDR2 FQNEAQ (reference sequence). For the CDR3, the DNA is TGTGCCAGCAGCGGGGGAGGCTTGGGCTACACCTTC. Translation: CASSGGGLGYTF.

J is TRBJ2-1 and V is TRBV5-1; 8 positions match TRBD1. The CDR3 totals 13 residues. The V segment lost 4 bases and the J segment 5 bases; nucleotides outside the gene matches: 2. Per the germline V gene, CDR1 is SGHRS and CDR2 is YFSETQ. For the CDR3, the DNA is TGCGCCAGCAGCCCAGGGGGCAACAATGAGCAGTTCTTC. It yields the protein CASSPGGNNEQFF.

The chain couples TRBV6-4 to TRBJ2-1, with 10 nucleotides matching TRBD2. CDR1 and CDR2 from the germline V gene are MRHNA and SNTAGT. The CDR3 length is 15 residues. Trimming at V came to 3 bases and at J to 1 base, leaving 0 bases not matched to a gene. This CDR3 is CASSETSGSYNEQFF. CDR3 coding DNA: TGTGCCAGCAGTGAGACTAGCGGGTCCTACAATGAGCAGTTCTTC.

This chain connects TRBV7-3 to TRBJ2-3; TRBD1 aligns across 7 bases. Germline V gene sequence: CDR1 SGHTA, CDR2 FQGTGA. After removal of 6 bases from V and 6 bases from J, the junction contained 3 bases not matched to a gene. The CDR3 has 12 amino acids. The CDR3 nucleotides read TGTGCCAGCAGTACAGGGGCTGATACGCAGTATTTT. It encodes CASSTGADTQYF.

This rearrangement joins TRBV28 to TRBJ2-6, with 7 positions matching TRBD1. Germline V gene data show CDR1 as MDHEN and CDR2 as SYDVKM. This CDR3 comprises 20 residues. V gave up 6 bases and J gave up 2 bases; unmatched junction bases: 19. CDR3 amino acids: CASSPPARQGWIAGANVLTF. CDR3 sequence (DNA): TGTGCCAGCAGCCCACCCGCCCGACAGGGCTGGATCGCTGGGGCCAACGTCCTGACTTTC.

The V call is TRBV7-2, the J call TRBJ1-1; D gene ambiguous. CDR3 length equals 12 residues. Trimming cost V 3 bases and J 11 bases, with 13 bases left between them. Per the germline V gene, CDR1 is SGHTA and CDR2 is FQGNSA. For the CDR3, the DNA is TGTGCCAGCAGCTTTTCACAGTCCGCGGCTTTCTTT. This codes for CASSFSQSAAFF.